The 6 T cell receptor beta chains below all came from one sample that was sequenced in a study of cytomegalovirus exposure and HLA in healthy donors. Primers for the PCR totalled 60 Vbeta and 13 Jbeta. Measured with immunoSEQ multiplex PCR; TCRdb has only the in-frame clones, and not every one. The table has under 150,000 clones, around 60% seen once. Sequencing was carried out using PBMCs. These receptor sequences come from a woman in her thirties or forties in good health and CMV-seropositive.

V is TRBV4-3 and J is TRBJ1-2, with D possibly matching TRBD1 (6 bases). Germline V gene data show CDR1 as LGHNA and CDR2 as YSLEER. Trimming removed 2 bases from V and 2 bases from J, with 15 bases in between. This CDR3 spans 16 amino acids. This chain's CDR3 is CASSQIQGQGNYGYTF. The CDR3, as DNA: TGCGCCAGCAGCCAAATTCAGGGGCAGGGGAACTATGGCTACACCTTC.

The rearrangement joins TRBV5-4 to TRBJ2-6; 8 bases are a match to TRBD1. The junction had 3 bases not matched to a gene; V was cut back by 6 bases and J by 4 bases. The CDR3 consists of 14 residues. In germline, CDR1 is SGHNT, CDR2 YYREEE (reference sequence). CDR3 DNA sequence: TGTGCCAGCACAGGGGGCGTCGGGGCCAACGTCCTGACTTTC. Its protein product is CASTGGVGANVLTF.

The chain employs TRBV6-5 and TRBJ1-1; D is ambiguous. Germline V gene sequence: CDR1 MNHEY, CDR2 SVGAGI. V lost 6 bases to trimming and J lost 4 bases, with 12 bases between them. CDR3 size: 13 residues. The CDR3 spells CASSSEESTEAFF. DNA of the CDR3: TGTGCCAGCAGCTCGGAGGAAAGCACTGAAGCTTTCTTT.

This chain links TRBV7-8 with TRBJ2-3; 9 positions match TRBD2. This CDR3 spans 13 amino acids. J lost 5 bases, V lost 8 bases, and 5 bases had no gene match. Germline-derived CDR1 and CDR2 are SGHVS and FQNEAQ. In nucleotides, the CDR3 is TGTGCCAGCGAAGCGGGAGGTGTAGATACGCAGTATTTT. This codes for CASEAGGVDTQYF.

Only a few counts were recorded for this clone. The rearrangement links TRBV5-1 to TRBJ1-3, with D unresolved. Germline values: CDR1 SGHRS, CDR2 YFSETQ. The V end was cut by 1 base, the J end by 1 base, with 6 bases between. CDR3 length: 14 residues. The CDR3 DNA sequence: TGCGCCAGCAGCTTGCAGGTATCTGGAAACACCATATATTTT. This translates into CASSLQVSGNTIYF.

This clone appeared a few times. The V call is TRBV13, the J call TRBJ2-2, with D uncertain. V lost 5 bases and J lost 7, with 11 bases in between. Germline V CDR1 and CDR2: PRHDT, FYEKMQ (reference sequence). This CDR3 spans 13 amino acids. CDR3 DNA sequence: TGTGCCAGCAGCGGGCAAGTGAGCGGGGAGCTGTTTTTT. Translated, it gives CASSGQVSGELFF. Variable domain in full (rest from reference TRBV13 and TRBJ2-2): AAGVIQSPRHLIKEKRETATLKCYPIPRHDTVYWYQQGPGQDPQFLISFYEKMQSDKGSIPDRFSAQQFSDYHSELNMSSLELGDSALYFCASSGQVSGELFFGEGSRLTVL.